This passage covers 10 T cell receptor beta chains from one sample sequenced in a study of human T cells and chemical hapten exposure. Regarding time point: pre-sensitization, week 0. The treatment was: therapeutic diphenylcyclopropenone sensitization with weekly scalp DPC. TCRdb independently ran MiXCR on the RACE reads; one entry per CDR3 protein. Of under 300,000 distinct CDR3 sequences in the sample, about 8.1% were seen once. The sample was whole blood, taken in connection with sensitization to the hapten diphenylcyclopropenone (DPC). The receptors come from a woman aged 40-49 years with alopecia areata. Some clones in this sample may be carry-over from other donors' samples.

The CDR3 DNA reads TGTGCCAGCAGAGTGGGCAATGAGCAGTTCTTC. Its translation: CASRVGNEQFF. This chain links TRBV7-9 with TRBJ2-1; D gene uncertain. V gave up 6 bases and J gave up 6 bases, with 6 bases separating them. The CDR3 runs to 11 residues. The germline CDR1 and CDR2 sequences are SEHNR and FQNEAQ (reference sequence). Full variable domain (missing parts from reference TRBV7-9 and TRBJ2-1): DTGVSQNPRHKITKRGQNVTFRCDPISEHNRLYWYRQTLGQGPEFLTYFQNEAQLEKSRLLSDRFSAERPKGSFSTLEIQRTEQGDSAMYLCASRVGNEQFFGPGTRLTVL.

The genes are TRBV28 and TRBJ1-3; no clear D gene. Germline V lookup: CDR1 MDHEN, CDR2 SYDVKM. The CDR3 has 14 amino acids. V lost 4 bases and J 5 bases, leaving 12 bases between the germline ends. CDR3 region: CASSSTRGRNTIYF. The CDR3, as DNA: TGTGCCAGCAGTTCGACCCGCGGTCGAAACACCATATATTTT.

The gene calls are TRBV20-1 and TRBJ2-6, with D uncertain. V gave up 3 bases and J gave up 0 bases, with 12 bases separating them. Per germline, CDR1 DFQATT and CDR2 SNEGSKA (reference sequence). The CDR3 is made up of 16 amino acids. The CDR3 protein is CSASTRLNSGANVLTF. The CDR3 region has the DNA TGCAGTGCTAGTACTCGCTTGAACTCTGGGGCCAACGTCCTGACTTTC.

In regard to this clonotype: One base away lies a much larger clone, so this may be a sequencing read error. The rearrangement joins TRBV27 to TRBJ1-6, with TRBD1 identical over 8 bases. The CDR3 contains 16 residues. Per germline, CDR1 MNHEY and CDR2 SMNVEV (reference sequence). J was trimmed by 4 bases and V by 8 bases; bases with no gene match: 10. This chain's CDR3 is CASGISGGAYNSPLHF. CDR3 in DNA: TGTGCCAGCGGCATTTCAGGGGGCGCGTATAATTCACCCCTCCACTTT.

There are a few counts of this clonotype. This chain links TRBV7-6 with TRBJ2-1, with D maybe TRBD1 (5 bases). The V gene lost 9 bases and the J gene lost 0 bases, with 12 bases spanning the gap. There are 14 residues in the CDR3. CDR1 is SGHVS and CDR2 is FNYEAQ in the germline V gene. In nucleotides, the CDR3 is TGTGCCAGTACCCTAGACAGCTCCTACAATGAGCAGTTCTTC. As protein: CASTLDSSYNEQFF.

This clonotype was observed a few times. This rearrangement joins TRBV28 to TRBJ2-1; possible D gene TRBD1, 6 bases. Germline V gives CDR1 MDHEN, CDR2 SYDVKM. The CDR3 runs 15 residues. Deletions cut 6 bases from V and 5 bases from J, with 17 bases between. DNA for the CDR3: TGTGCCAGCAGGGGCAGGGGCGTAACCCACAATGAGCAGTTCTTC. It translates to CASRGRGVTHNEQFF. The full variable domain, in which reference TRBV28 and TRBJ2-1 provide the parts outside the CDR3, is DVKVTQSSRYLVKRTGEKVFLECVQDMDHENMFWYRQDPGLGLRLIYFSYDVKMKEKGDIPEGYSVSREKKERFSLILESASTNQTSMYLCASRGRGVTHNEQFFGPGTRLTVL.

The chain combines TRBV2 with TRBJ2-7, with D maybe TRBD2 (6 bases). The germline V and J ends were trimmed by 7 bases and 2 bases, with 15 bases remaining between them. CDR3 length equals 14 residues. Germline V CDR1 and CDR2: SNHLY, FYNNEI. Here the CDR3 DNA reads TGTGCCAGCAAGGAGGCGGGGAGCGCCTACGAGCAGTACTTC. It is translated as CASKEAGSAYEQYF. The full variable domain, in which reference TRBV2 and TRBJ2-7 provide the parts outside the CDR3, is EPEVTQTPSHQVTQMGQEVILRCVPISNHLYFYWYRQILGQKVEFLVSFYNNEISEKSEIFDDQFSVERPDGSNFTLKIRSTKLEDSAMYFCASKEAGSAYEQYFGPGTRLTVT.

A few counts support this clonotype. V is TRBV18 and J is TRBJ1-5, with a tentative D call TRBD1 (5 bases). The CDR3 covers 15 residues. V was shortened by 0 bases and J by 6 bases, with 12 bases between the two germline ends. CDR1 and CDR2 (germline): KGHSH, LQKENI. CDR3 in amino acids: CASSPPGSGGQPQHF. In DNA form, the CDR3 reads TGTGCCAGCTCACCACCAGGGTCGGGGGGTCAGCCCCAGCATTTT.

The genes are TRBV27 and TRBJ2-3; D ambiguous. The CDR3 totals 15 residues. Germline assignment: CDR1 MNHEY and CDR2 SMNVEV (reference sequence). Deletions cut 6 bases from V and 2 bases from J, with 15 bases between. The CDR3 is CASRPLAAYTDTQYF. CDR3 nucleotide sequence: TGTGCCAGCAGACCCCTGGCGGCCTACACAGATACGCAGTATTTT.

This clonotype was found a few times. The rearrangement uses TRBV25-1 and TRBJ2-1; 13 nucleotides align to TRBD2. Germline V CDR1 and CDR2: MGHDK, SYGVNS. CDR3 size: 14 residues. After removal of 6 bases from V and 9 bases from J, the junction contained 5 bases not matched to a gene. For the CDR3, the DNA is TGTGCCAGCAGAGGACTAGCGGGAGTGGTTGAGCAGTTCTTC. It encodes CASRGLAGVVEQFF.